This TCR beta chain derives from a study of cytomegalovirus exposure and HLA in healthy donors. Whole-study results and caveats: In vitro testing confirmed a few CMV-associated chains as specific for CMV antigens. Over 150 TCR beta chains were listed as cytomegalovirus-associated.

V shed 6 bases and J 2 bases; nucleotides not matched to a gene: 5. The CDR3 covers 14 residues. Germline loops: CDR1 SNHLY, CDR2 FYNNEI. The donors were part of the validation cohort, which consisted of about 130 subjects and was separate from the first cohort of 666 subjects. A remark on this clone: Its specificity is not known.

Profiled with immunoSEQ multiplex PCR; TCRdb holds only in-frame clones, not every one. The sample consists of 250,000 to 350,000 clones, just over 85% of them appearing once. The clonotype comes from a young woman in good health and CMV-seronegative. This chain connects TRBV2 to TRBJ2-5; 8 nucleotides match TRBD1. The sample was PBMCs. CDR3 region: CASRDRVGQETQYF. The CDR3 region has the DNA TGTGCCAGCAGGGACAGGGTCGGACAAGAGACCCAGTACTTC.